This is a list of T cell receptor beta chains from one sample in a study of OX40 agonist ivuxolimab in advanced cancers. Sequenced by immunoSEQ multiplex PCR; TCRdb stores in-frame clones only, minus some. Of around 64,000 clones listed, 75% to 85% are singletons. Sequences were derived from CD4+ or CD8+ T cells sorted from blood, sampled in a trial of the OX40 agonist ivuxolimab. These receptors were obtained from an adult with an advanced solid tumor such as melanoma, head and neck, liver or kidney cancer. The CDR3 runs from the conserved cysteine through the conserved F or W. A D gene is named only where the DNA matches it firmly. A row's size may be missing; if present it is once, few, many or a size class.

abundance: NA
v_gene: TRBV19
d_gene: NA
j_gene: TRBJ1-5
CDR3nt: TGTGCCAGTAGTAACATGGGGCAGAGCAATCAGCCCCAGCATTTT
CDR3aa: CASSNMGQSNQPQHF

abundance: NA
v_gene: TRBV19
d_gene: NA
j_gene: TRBJ2-2
CDR3nt: TGTGCCAGTAGTACGTCGTTGGGCACCGGGGAGCTGTTTTTT
CDR3aa: CASSTSLGTGELFF

abundance: NA
v_gene: TRBV11-2
d_gene: TRBD2
j_gene: TRBJ2-5
CDR3nt: TGTGCCAGCAGCTTAGAGCCGGGGGGTGCGACCCAGTACTTC
CDR3aa: CASSLEPGGATQYF

abundance: NA
v_gene: TRBV5-1
d_gene: NA
j_gene: TRBJ1-2
CDR3nt: TGCGCCAGCAGCTTGGGGGAGTCCGGAGGCTACACCTTC
CDR3aa: CASSLGESGGYTF

abundance: NA
v_gene: TRBV19
d_gene: TRBD1
j_gene: TRBJ2-1
CDR3nt: TGTGCCAGTAGTATCCGGGACAGGGGGCGTAATGAGCAGTTCTTC
CDR3aa: CASSIRDRGRNEQFF

abundance: NA
v_gene: TRBV11-2
d_gene: NA
j_gene: TRBJ2-7
CDR3nt: TGTGCCAGCACCTCATGGGGCGCGAGCTCCTACGAGCAGTACTTC
CDR3aa: CASTSWGASSYEQYF

abundance: NA
v_gene: TRBV6-1
d_gene: TRBD1
j_gene: TRBJ1-2
CDR3nt: TGTGCCAGCAGTCCAGGGACAGGGGCCTATGGCTACACCTTC
CDR3aa: CASSPGTGAYGYTF

abundance: NA
v_gene: TRBV19
d_gene: TRBD2
j_gene: TRBJ2-1
CDR3nt: TGTGCCAGTAGTATCAGACTAGCGGGGTTGTACAATGAGCAGTTCTTC
CDR3aa: CASSIRLAGLYNEQFF

abundance: once
v_gene: TRBV7-9
d_gene: NA
j_gene: TRBJ2-7
CDR3nt: TGTGCCAGCAGACGGGACACGGGCCCCTACGAGCAGTACTTC
CDR3aa: CASRRDTGPYEQYF

abundance: NA
v_gene: TRBV13
d_gene: TRBD2
j_gene: TRBJ2-5
CDR3nt: TGTGCCAGCAGCTCTAGCGGGGGGGCCCAAGAGACCCAGTACTTC
CDR3aa: CASSSSGGAQETQYF

abundance: NA
v_gene: TRBV7-3
d_gene: NA
j_gene: TRBJ1-6
CDR3nt: TGTGCCAGCAGCTTCCCTTCCCGGATCTATAATTCACCCCTCCACTTT
CDR3aa: CASSFPSRIYNSPLHF

abundance: NA
v_gene: TRBV9
d_gene: NA
j_gene: TRBJ2-3
CDR3nt: TGTGCCAGCAGCGTAGCAATAAACACAGATACGCAGTATTTT
CDR3aa: CASSVAINTDTQYF

abundance: once
v_gene: TRBV7-8
d_gene: NA
j_gene: TRBJ2-3
CDR3nt: TGTGCCAGCAGCTTAGGGGCACTCACAGATACGCAGTATTTT
CDR3aa: CASSLGALTDTQYF

abundance: medium-sized
v_gene: TRBV11-2
d_gene: TRBD1
j_gene: TRBJ1-1
CDR3nt: TGTGCCAGCAGCCGAAAGATTACCGGGACAGGGGGGACTGAAGCTTTCTTT
CDR3aa: CASSRKITGTGGTEAFF

abundance: NA
v_gene: TRBV7-2
d_gene: NA
j_gene: TRBJ2-7
CDR3nt: TGTGCCAGCAGTCGGGACTCTATCGGAGAACAGTACTTC
CDR3aa: CASSRDSIGEQYF

abundance: NA
v_gene: TRBV7-9
d_gene: NA
j_gene: TRBJ1-1
CDR3nt: TGTGCCAGCAGCTTAAAAAGGGACACTGAAGCTTTCTTT
CDR3aa: CASSLKRDTEAFF

abundance: once
v_gene: TRBV7-8
d_gene: TRBD1
j_gene: TRBJ2-1
CDR3nt: TGTGCCAGCAGCTTCGGACACCCAAACCGGGACAGGGGGCGCGGGAATGAGCAGTTCTTC
CDR3aa: CASSFGHPNRDRGRGNEQFF

abundance: NA
v_gene: TRBV27
d_gene: TRBD2
j_gene: TRBJ2-7
CDR3nt: TGTGCCAGCAGTTGGCAGGGAGGGTACGAGCAGTACTTC
CDR3aa: CASSWQGGYEQYF

abundance: NA
v_gene: TRBV27
d_gene: TRBD1
j_gene: TRBJ2-7
CDR3nt: TGTGCCAGTAGGGCGACAGGGTGGAGGGAGCAGTACTTC
CDR3aa: CASRATGWREQYF

abundance: NA
v_gene: TRBV2
d_gene: TRBD2
j_gene: TRBJ2-7
CDR3nt: TGTGCCAGCAGAACTCCGGGACTAGCTTACGAGCAGTACTTC
CDR3aa: CASRTPGLAYEQYF

abundance: NA
v_gene: TRBV2
d_gene: NA
j_gene: TRBJ1-5
CDR3nt: TGTGCCAGCAGTGAAGTTCGGAGGTATCAGCCCCAGCATTTT
CDR3aa: CASSEVRRYQPQHF

abundance: NA
v_gene: TRBV23-1
d_gene: TRBD1
j_gene: TRBJ2-7
CDR3nt: TGCGCCAGCACCCTTGGGATCCCGGGACAGGGACCCGAGCAGTACTTC
CDR3aa: CASTLGIPGQGPEQYF

abundance: NA
v_gene: TRBV2
d_gene: TRBD2
j_gene: TRBJ2-3
CDR3nt: TGTGCCAGCAGTGAACAGGCGGGGGGCCTAGATACGCAGTATTTT
CDR3aa: CASSEQAGGLDTQYF

abundance: NA
v_gene: TRBV11-2
d_gene: TRBD2
j_gene: TRBJ2-5
CDR3nt: TGTGCCAGCAGCTTACAGCGGGGGGGCCGGGAGACCCAGTACTTC
CDR3aa: CASSLQRGGRETQYF

abundance: NA
v_gene: TRBV6-1
d_gene: TRBD1
j_gene: TRBJ2-7
CDR3nt: TGTGCCGGGGGGACAGGGGGCTACGAGCAGTACTTC
CDR3aa: CAGGTGGYEQYF

abundance: NA
v_gene: TRBV19
d_gene: NA
j_gene: TRBJ1-2
CDR3nt: TGTGCCAGTAGTATAGTGAGGGGAGCGCATGGCTACACCTTC
CDR3aa: CASSIVRGAHGYTF

abundance: NA
v_gene: TRBV5-1
d_gene: NA
j_gene: TRBJ1-1
CDR3nt: TGCGCCAGCACTCTTCGTTGGGGTAAGAACACTGAAGCTTTCTTT
CDR3aa: CASTLRWGKNTEAFF

abundance: NA
v_gene: TRBV10-1
d_gene: NA
j_gene: TRBJ1-1
CDR3nt: TGCGCCAGCAGTGAGGTAATAGGGGCCACTGAAGCTTTCTTT
CDR3aa: CASSEVIGATEAFF

abundance: NA
v_gene: TRBV11-2
d_gene: NA
j_gene: TRBJ1-3
CDR3nt: TGTGCCAGCAGCTTAGACCCCGGTTCATACTCTGGAAACACCATATATTTT
CDR3aa: CASSLDPGSYSGNTIYF

abundance: NA
v_gene: TRBV7-8
d_gene: NA
j_gene: TRBJ2-3
CDR3nt: TGTGCCAGCAGCTTAGACGGTCGGGATACGCAGTATTTT
CDR3aa: CASSLDGRDTQYF

abundance: NA
v_gene: TRBV25-1
d_gene: NA
j_gene: TRBJ2-1
CDR3nt: TGTGCCAGCAGTGAATATGGGGGGGGGCCAAACAATGAGCAGTTCTTC
CDR3aa: CASSEYGGGPNNEQFF

abundance: NA
v_gene: TRBV2
d_gene: NA
j_gene: TRBJ2-7
CDR3nt: TGTGCCAGCAGTGGACTTTGGCCGCTCGAGCAGTACTTC
CDR3aa: CASSGLWPLEQYF

abundance: NA
v_gene: TRBV28
d_gene: NA
j_gene: TRBJ1-4
CDR3nt: TGTGCCGCCTGGGACCAAAGCGGGGCTAATGAAAAACTGTTTTTT
CDR3aa: CAAWDQSGANEKLFF

abundance: NA
v_gene: TRBV5-6
d_gene: NA
j_gene: TRBJ2-7
CDR3nt: TGTGCCAGCAGCGCCGTTTCGTACGAGCAGTACTTC
CDR3aa: CASSAVSYEQYF

abundance: NA
v_gene: TRBV6-1
d_gene: TRBD1
j_gene: TRBJ2-3
CDR3nt: TGTGCCACTATCACGGACAGGGGGGCAATGGCGCAGTATTTT
CDR3aa: CATITDRGAMAQYF

abundance: NA
v_gene: TRBV4-1
d_gene: TRBD1
j_gene: TRBJ1-5
CDR3nt: TGCGCCAGCAGCCAAGAGGGGACAGGTTTTCAGCCCCAGCATTTT
CDR3aa: CASSQEGTGFQPQHF

abundance: NA
v_gene: TRBV4-1
d_gene: NA
j_gene: TRBJ2-3
CDR3nt: TGCGCCAGCAGCCAACGACCCCCCCCAATGGGGGGGGGCGTAGATACGCAGTATTTT
CDR3aa: CASSQRPPPMGGGVDTQYF